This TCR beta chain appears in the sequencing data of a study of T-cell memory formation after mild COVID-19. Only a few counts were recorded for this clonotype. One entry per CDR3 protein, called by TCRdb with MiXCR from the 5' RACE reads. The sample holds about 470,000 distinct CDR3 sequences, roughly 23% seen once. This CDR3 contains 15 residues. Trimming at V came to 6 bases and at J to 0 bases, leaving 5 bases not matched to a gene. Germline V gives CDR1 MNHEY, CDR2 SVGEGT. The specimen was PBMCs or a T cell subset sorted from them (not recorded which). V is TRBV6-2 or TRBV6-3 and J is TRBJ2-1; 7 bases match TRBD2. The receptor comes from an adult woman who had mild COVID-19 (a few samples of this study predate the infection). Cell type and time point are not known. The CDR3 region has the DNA TGTGCCAGCAGGGACGGCGGGAGCTCCTACAATGAGCAGTTCTTC. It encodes CASRDGGSSYNEQFF.